The 22 T cell receptor beta chains reported below all come from one sample, sequenced in a study of beta chain features in type 1 diabetes. Sequencing targeted expressed TCRB transcripts, as all isolated RNA had been reverse transcribed. Measured with immunoSEQ multiplex PCR; TCRdb has only the in-frame clones, and not every one. In the table there are roughly 500,000 clones, about an eighth of which are singletons. The sequenced material came from naive CD4+ T cells from blood. These receptors all come from a woman younger than 35 in good health.

The chain uses TRBV7-2 and TRBJ2-3, with D uncertain. Trimming stripped 6 bases from V and 6 bases from J, with 13 bases between. Germline V gene data show CDR1 as SGHTA and CDR2 as FQGNSA. The CDR3 totals 13 residues. The CDR3 coding sequence is TGTGCCAGCAGTCGACCAGTGTCGGATACGCAGTATTTT. The encoded protein is CASSRPVSDTQYF. The full variable domain, its missing parts supplied by reference TRBV7-2 and TRBJ2-3, is GAGVSQSPSNKVTEKGKDVELRCDPISGHTALYWYRQSLGQGLEFLIYFQGNSAPDKSGLPSDRFSAERTGGSVSTLTIQRTQQEDSAVYLCASSRPVSDTQYFGPGTRLTVL.

This clone was counted between two and nine times. This chain connects TRBV29-1 to TRBJ1-1, with D perhaps TRBD1 (6 bases). CDR1 is SQVTM, CDR2 ANQGSEA, per germline. This CDR3 comprises 13 residues. V lost 6 bases and J 4 bases, leaving 15 bases between the germline ends. CDR3 coding DNA: TGCAGCGTGCACAGGGAAGCCTTCACTGAAGCTTTCTTT. It is translated as CSVHREAFTEAFF.

The CDR3 nucleotides read TGTGCCAGCAGTGAGCACAGGGCGGTCCATGAAAAACTGTTTTTT. Amino acids: CASSEHRAVHEKLFF. The J gene is TRBJ1-4, the V gene TRBV25-1; TRBD1 is a possible D gene (6 bases). From germline, CDR1 is MGHDK and CDR2 SYGVNS. This CDR3 has 15 amino acids. V was trimmed by 3 bases and J by 6 bases, leaving 14 bases between them.

This chain connects TRBV5-1 to TRBJ1-1; no clear D gene. Deletions cut 0 bases from V and 5 bases from J, with 8 bases between. Germline values: CDR1 SGHRS, CDR2 YFSETQ. CDR3 length equals 13 residues. For the CDR3, the DNA is TGCGCCAGCAGCTTGGAGGCAGTTACTGAAGCTTTCTTT. Translating gives CASSLEAVTEAFF.

This clone has more than one count but fewer than ten. In the same sample, other DNA sequences code for this CDR3. V gene TRBV7-2 combines with J gene TRBJ2-5; D is possibly TRBD1 or TRBD2 (5 bases each). Between the trimmed V and J ends, which lost 0 bases and 1 base, there was a span of 6 bases. Germline loops: CDR1 SGHTA, CDR2 FQGNSA. The CDR3 sequence is 14 residues long. The CDR3 region is CASSLAGPQETQYF. Here the CDR3 DNA reads TGTGCCAGCAGCTTAGCGGGACCCCAAGAGACCCAGTACTTC.

This clone has just a few counts. The rearrangement uses TRBV30 and TRBJ2-1; 7 nucleotides align to TRBD2. After removal of 2 bases from V and 9 bases from J, the junction contained 7 bases not matched to a gene. This CDR3 is built from 13 residues. Germline assignment: CDR1 GTSNPN and CDR2 SVGIG (reference sequence). The CDR3 nucleotides read TGTGCCTGGAGTCGAACTAGCGTCGGTGAGCAGTTCTTC. It is translated as CAWSRTSVGEQFF.

This clone has just a few counts. This chain uses TRBV27 with TRBJ2-7, with 12 positions matching TRBD1. The CDR3 consists of 15 residues. V was clipped by 5 bases and J by 4 bases; unmatched bases: 6. CDR1 is MNHEY, CDR2 SMNVEV, per germline (reference sequence). The CDR3: CASSPLGQGAYEQYV. CDR3 coding DNA: TGTGCCAGCAGTCCCCTGGGACAGGGGGCATACGAGCAGTACGTC.

Ten or more counts support this clone. The genes are TRBV15 and TRBJ2-1; no reliable D call. This CDR3 has 12 amino acids. Germline CDR1 LNHNV, CDR2 YYDKDF (reference sequence). V lost 0 bases and J lost 8, with 5 bases in between. In DNA, the CDR3 is TGTGCCACCAGCAGAGACAAGTATGAGCAGTTCTTC. Translated, it gives CATSRDKYEQFF.

This chain connects TRBV5-1 to TRBJ1-2, with D unclear. CDR1 is SGHRS and CDR2 is YFSETQ in the germline V gene. The CDR3 is 15 amino acids. Between the trimmed V and J ends, which lost 4 bases and 0 bases, there was a span of 13 bases. This CDR3 reads CASSRRASSNYGYTF. CDR3 nucleotides: TGCGCCAGCAGCCGACGAGCAAGCTCTAACTATGGCTACACCTTC.

This clone was counted between two and nine times. The chain joins TRBV4-3 to TRBJ2-1; 9 bases match TRBD2. Trimming at V came to 4 bases and at J to 1 base, leaving 5 bases not matched to a gene. CDR3 length: 16 amino acids. The germline V gene has CDR1 LGHNA and CDR2 YSLEER. CDR3 nucleotides: TGCGCCAGCAGCCGTGTAGCGGGAGCGTCCTACAATGAGCAGTTCTTC. It yields the protein CASSRVAGASYNEQFF.

The V and J genes are TRBV18 and TRBJ2-3; D not certain. Trimming shortened V by 3 bases and J by 0 bases, and 10 bases separated the two germline ends. Germline V lookup: CDR1 KGHSH, CDR2 LQKENI. The CDR3 consists of 15 residues. In DNA form, the CDR3 reads TGTGCCAGCTCACCGTCTTTCAGAAGCACAGATACGCAGTATTTT. It specifies CASSPSFRSTDTQYF.

The CDR3 reads CASMPMSPNQPQHF. CDR3 sequence (DNA): TGTGCGTCGATGCCGATGAGTCCCAATCAGCCCCAGCATTTT. The V gene is TRBV19, the J gene TRBJ1-5, with D unclear. This CDR3 has 14 residues. Germline loops: CDR1 LNHDA, CDR2 SQIVND (reference sequence).

V usage is TRBV7-2 and J usage is TRBJ2-1; no firm D call. Germline CDR1 is SGHTA and CDR2 is FQGNSA. This CDR3 spans 15 amino acids. The V end was cut by 2 bases, the J end by 0 bases, with 8 bases between. CDR3 sequence reads: CASSLNFHSYNEQFF. The CDR3 nucleotides read TGTGCCAGCAGCTTAAACTTTCACTCCTACAATGAGCAGTTCTTC.

This clone was detected ten times or more. The chain employs TRBV29-1 and TRBJ2-5; weak D call: TRBD2 (6 bases). V lost 3 bases to trimming and J lost 1 base, with 12 bases between them. The germline V gene has CDR1 SQVTM and CDR2 ANQGSEA. The CDR3 totals 14 residues. CDR3 nucleotide sequence: TGCAGCGTTGATAGCTGGGGACTCCAAGAGACCCAGTACTTC. Translating it yields CSVDSWGLQETQYF.

This clone occurred a few times. The chain employs TRBV29-1 and TRBJ1-1; D call uncertain. The CDR3 length is 13 residues. CDR1 SQVTM and CDR2 ANQGSEA come from the germline V gene. Trimming removed 4 bases from V and 4 bases from J, with 13 bases in between. The CDR3 DNA is TGCAGCGTTGGTATGAAGGGAGGCACTGAAGCTTTCTTT. Translating it yields CSVGMKGGTEAFF.

This clone appeared a few times. The CDR3 is CASSPPVQQNTEAFF. The CDR3, as DNA: TGTGCCAGCTCACCACCGGTGCAGCAGAACACTGAAGCTTTCTTT. The genes are TRBV18 and TRBJ1-1; D not certain. The V end lost 0 bases, the J end lost 1 base, and 9 bases lay between the germline ends. The CDR3 sequence is 15 residues long. Germline CDR1 reads KGHSH; CDR2 reads LQKENI.

The gene calls are TRBV7-9 and TRBJ2-3; D gene uncertain. V was cut by 4 bases and J by 4 bases, with 18 bases left in between. The CDR3 is 16 residues long. Per the germline V gene, CDR1 is SEHNR and CDR2 is FQNEAQ (reference sequence). CDR3 protein: CASSSPAGSGADTQYF. The CDR3, as DNA: TGTGCCAGCAGCTCCCCGGCCGGTTCGGGCGCAGATACGCAGTATTTT.

The rearrangement uses TRBV5-1 and TRBJ2-7; no clear D. The CDR3 is made up of 15 amino acids. V was clipped by 4 bases and J by 0 bases, with 14 bases between them. Germline values: CDR1 SGHRS, CDR2 YFSETQ. The CDR3 spells CASSTGPQYSYEQYF. The CDR3 DNA reads TGCGCCAGCAGCACTGGCCCTCAATACTCCTACGAGCAGTACTTC. Drawing the rest from reference TRBV5-1 and TRBJ2-7, the complete variable domain is KAGVTQTPRYLIKTRGQQVTLSCSPISGHRSVSWYQQTPGQGLQFLFEYFSETQRNKGNFPGRFSGRQFSNSRSEMNVSTLELGDSALYLCASSTGPQYSYEQYFGPGTRLTVT.

The sample holds a few counts of this clone. This rearrangement joins TRBV5-1 to TRBJ2-7; 9 bases are a match to TRBD1. The CDR3 length is 16 residues. Unmatched junction bases numbered 12, after V lost 4 bases and J lost 4 bases. The germline V gene encodes CDR1 SGHRS and CDR2 YFSETQ. CDR3 protein: CASSIAPGQGPYEQYF. In DNA, the CDR3 is TGCGCCAGCAGCATCGCCCCGGGACAGGGACCTTACGAGCAGTACTTC.

This clone has just a few counts. The chain carries TRBV7-7 and TRBJ2-2; the D gene is possibly TRBD1 (6 bases). The CDR3 covers 15 residues. Between the trimmed V and J ends, which lost 6 bases and 0 bases, there was a span of 11 bases. CDR1 is SSHAT and CDR2 is FNYEAQ in the germline V gene (reference sequence). The CDR3 nucleotides are TGTGCCAGCAGTAAACAGGGCCCGAACACCGGGGAGCTGTTTTTT. Translated: CASSKQGPNTGELFF.

This chain links TRBV7-9 with TRBJ2-5; D unresolved. Trimming removed 1 base at V and 5 bases at J, with 14 bases between. This CDR3 is built from 15 residues. Germline values: CDR1 SEHNR, CDR2 FQNEAQ (reference sequence). CDR3 protein: CASSLVETSPETQYF. DNA for the CDR3: TGTGCCAGCAGCTTAGTGGAGACCTCACCCGAGACCCAGTACTTC.

This clone came up a few times. The chain combines TRBV5-1 with TRBJ2-7, with 12 bases fitting TRBD2. After removal of 5 bases from V and 0 bases from J, the junction contained 6 bases not matched to a gene. Germline V gives CDR1 SGHRS, CDR2 YFSETQ. The CDR3 spans 16 residues. In nucleotides, the CDR3 is TGCGCCAGCAGGCGGACTAGCGGGGAGAACTCCTACGAGCAGTACTTC. It yields the protein CASRRTSGENSYEQYF.